This T cell receptor (beta chain) is from a study of T cell responses to AZD1222 COVID-19 vaccine. Study findings and constraints: Close to half of spike-specific TCRs reportedly recognize unmutated variant regions. At baseline, just a handful of AZD1222 recipients tested seropositive. Spike-specific TCR breadth and depth were elevated following two AZD1222 doses. Researchers report vaccine-associated CD4 TCRs spanning spike, with dominance at 160-218 and 743-854.

The CDR3 covers 16 residues. Germline CDR1 is LGHDT and CDR2 is YNNKEL (reference sequence). V dropped 2 bases and J dropped 0 bases, with 11 bases sitting between them. Profiling relied on immunoSEQ multiplex PCR, and the TCRdb table lists in-frame clones only, not all of them. Altogether 98,000 or so clones are present, approximately 89% being singletons, with the ten largest covering about 3.3%. Regarding this clone: What it binds is unknown.

Here the sequenced sample was peripheral blood, taken on day 0 of MenACWY control vaccination. The V call is TRBV3-1 (or the pseudogene TRBV3-2), the J call TRBJ1-3; D is possibly TRBD1 (5 bases). The receptor was isolated from an adult in good health. The DNA of the CDR3 is TGTGCCAGCAGCCAATACAGGCCTCCCTCTGGAAACACCATATATTTT. It is translated as CASSQYRPPSGNTIYF.